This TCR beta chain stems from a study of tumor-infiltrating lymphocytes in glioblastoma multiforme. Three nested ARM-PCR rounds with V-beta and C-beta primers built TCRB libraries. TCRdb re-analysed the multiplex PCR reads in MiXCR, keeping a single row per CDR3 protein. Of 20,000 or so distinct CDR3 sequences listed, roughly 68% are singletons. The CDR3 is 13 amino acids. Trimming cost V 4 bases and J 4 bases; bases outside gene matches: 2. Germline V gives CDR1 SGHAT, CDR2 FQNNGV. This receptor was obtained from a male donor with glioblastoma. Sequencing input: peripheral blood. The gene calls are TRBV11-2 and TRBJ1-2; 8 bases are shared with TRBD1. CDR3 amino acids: CASSSGQGYGYTF. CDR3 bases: TGTGCCAGCAGCTCCGGACAGGGCTATGGCTACACCTTC. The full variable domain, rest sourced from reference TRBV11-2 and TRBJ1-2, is EAGVAQSPRYKIIEKRQSVAFWCNPISGHATLYWYQQILGQGPKLLIQFQNNGVVDDSQLPKDRFSAERLKGVDSTLKIQPAKLEDSAVYLCASSSGQGYGYTFGSGTRLTVV.